This TCR beta chain was identified during a study of cytomegalovirus exposure and HLA in healthy donors. Points from the study as a whole: V- and J-gene trimming of TCR beta was linked (in a later analysis) to a missense DCLRE1C variant. TCR beta sequences reportedly predicted the HLA-A and HLA-B alleles of most subjects accurately.

A word on this clone: Its target is unknown. A read error may produce the germline difference seen at one junction end.

The V gene's germline CDR1 is SEHNR and CDR2 FQNEAQ (reference sequence). The CDR3 is 16 amino acids. Use of 60 Vbeta and 13 Jbeta primers characterized the PCR. The table came from immunoSEQ multiplex PCR; TCRdb's copy has only in-frame clones and leaves some out. The data contain about 140,000 clones, more than 60% of them seen just once; the ten biggest clones take up approximately 1.7%. The sample taken for sequencing was PBMCs. This rearrangement joins TRBV7-9 to TRBJ2-1; 9 bases agree with TRBD2. The receptor comes from a male donor in good health and CMV-seronegative. The CDR3 loop is CSSSLVISGGNNEQFF. CDR3 DNA: TGTTCCAGCAGCTTAGTAATTAGCGGGGGAAATAATGAGCAGTTCTTC. The variable domain in full, completed from reference TRBV7-9 and TRBJ2-1, reads DTGVSQNPRHKITKRGQNVTFRCDPISEHNRLYWYRQTLGQGPEFLTYFQNEAQLEKSRLLSDRFSAERPKGSFSTLEIQRTEQGDSAMYLCSSSLVISGGNNEQFFGPGTRLTVL.